The clone carrying this TCR beta chain was observed a handful of times. The V segment lost 3 bases and the J segment 4 bases; nucleotides outside the gene matches: 9. Germline CDR1 and CDR2: LGHDT and YNNKEL (reference sequence). CDR3 length: 16 amino acids. These data originate in a study of blood T cells in healthy people across ages. A second PCR, run for about 6 to 11 cycles, used a sample-barcoded 5' primer plus a J-beta primer mix. TCRdb redid the calling of the 5' RACE reads with MiXCR, one entry per CDR3 protein. There are around 1,000,000 distinct CDR3 sequences in the sample; approximately 25% occur only once, and around 0.7% lies in the top ten. The sample was also reused in another study, on T cells of mothers and their children. Per that paper: Random nucleotides (2-4) and sample barcodes were added by the M1S primer used in the second PCR. For related and unrelated pairs alike, thymic selection shapes TCR recombination output similarly. Relative to unrelated pairs, biologically related mother-child dyads exhibited marginally greater, non-significant overlap.

This sequence was found in a girl aged 2 to 9 in good health. The sequenced sample consisted of blood. The genes are TRBV3-1 and TRBJ2-5; 9 bases fit TRBD1. The CDR3 coding sequence is TGTGCCAGCAGCCACGGATCGACAGGGGGAGGAGAGACCCAGTACTTC. Translating it yields CASSHGSTGGGETQYF.